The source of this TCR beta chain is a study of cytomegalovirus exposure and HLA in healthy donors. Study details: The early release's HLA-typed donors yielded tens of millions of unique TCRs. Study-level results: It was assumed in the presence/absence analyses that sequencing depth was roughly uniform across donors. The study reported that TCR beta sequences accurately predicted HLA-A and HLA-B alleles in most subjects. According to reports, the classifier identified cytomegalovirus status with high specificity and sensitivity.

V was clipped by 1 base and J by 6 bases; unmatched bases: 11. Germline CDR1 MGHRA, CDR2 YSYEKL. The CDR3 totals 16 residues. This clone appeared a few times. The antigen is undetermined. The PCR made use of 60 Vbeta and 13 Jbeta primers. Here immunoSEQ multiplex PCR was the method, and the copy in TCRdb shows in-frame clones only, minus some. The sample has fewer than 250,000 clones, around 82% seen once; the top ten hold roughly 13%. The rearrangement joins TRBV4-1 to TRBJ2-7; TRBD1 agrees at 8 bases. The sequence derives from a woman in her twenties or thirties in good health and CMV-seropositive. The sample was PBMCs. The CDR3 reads CASSQGTRQGTGEQYF. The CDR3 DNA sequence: TGCGCCAGCAGCCAAGGGACCAGACAGGGGACCGGCGAGCAGTACTTC.